This TCR beta chain was recorded in a study of Graves' ophthalmopathy and Graves' hyperthyroidism. Study background: The study drew peripheral blood at initial diagnosis, before any treatment.

Study-wide results and caveats: From stable hyperthyroidism, ophthalmopathy was separated by a 13-signature model with approximately 90% sensitivity and 75% to 82% specificity. With a specificity of around 76% and a sensitivity of 60% to 71%, the model predicted ophthalmopathy progression.

Researchers took RNA transcripts and amplified TCR beta CDR3 regions from them. First-round RT-PCR employed HTBI primers, with a second-round multiplex PCR after it. From the multiplex PCR reads, TCRdb called clonotypes with MiXCR, one entry per CDR3 protein. The data show 600,000 to 950,000 distinct CDR3 sequences, 35% to 50% seen once. As for this clonotype: Its target is not known.

In donors with ophthalmopathy, activity was moderate-to-severe, with CAS ≥3, NOSPECS ≥4 and duration under 3 months. This CDR3 has 15 amino acids. V was clipped by 6 bases and J by 5 bases; unmatched bases: 7. Per the germline V gene, CDR1 is WSHSY and CDR2 is SAAADI. The chain joins TRBV10-2 to TRBJ1-6; 7 bases are a match to TRBD1. Sequencing input: peripheral blood. The clonotype was recovered from an adult man with Graves' ophthalmopathy. CDR3 bases: TGCGCCAGCAGCCCAGGGGGGGCGAATAATTCACCCCTCCACTTT. Its protein product is CASSPGGANNSPLHF.